The 10 T cell receptor beta chains in this list originate from one sample, sequenced in a study of cytomegalovirus exposure and HLA in healthy donors. Amplification used 60 Vbeta primers and 13 Jbeta primers. Data came from immunoSEQ multiplex PCR; TCRdb stores just in-frame clones and leaves some out. The sample lists tens of thousands of clones, approximately 83% occurring once. The sample consisted of PBMCs. Receptors originate from a female donor in good health and CMV-seronegative.

The chain uses TRBV30 and TRBJ1-3, with 10 bases that match TRBD1. The germline V gene has CDR1 GTSNPN and CDR2 SVGIG (reference sequence). The CDR3 extends over 13 amino acids. V shed 4 bases, J shed 10 bases, and the junction held 7 bases outside the gene matches. The CDR3 DNA follows: TGTGCCTGGACGAACCGGGACAGGGGAACCATATATTTT. Protein product: CAWTNRDRGTIYF.

The rearrangement joins TRBV5-1 to TRBJ2-6; 11 bases align to TRBD1. There are 17 residues in the CDR3. The germline V gene encodes CDR1 SGHRS and CDR2 YFSETQ. V was pared by 5 bases and J by 2 bases, with 6 bases of the junction left unmatched. The CDR3 coding sequence is TGCGCCAGCAGTCCCGGGACAGGGGGAACTGGGGCCAACGTCCTGACTTTC. Amino acid sequence: CASSPGTGGTGANVLTF. The full variable domain, in which reference TRBV5-1 and TRBJ2-6 provide the parts outside the CDR3, is KAGVTQTPRYLIKTRGQQVTLSCSPISGHRSVSWYQQTPGQGLQFLFEYFSETQRNKGNFPGRFSGRQFSNSRSEMNVSTLELGDSALYLCASSPGTGGTGANVLTFGAGSRLTVL.

The chain combines TRBV18 with TRBJ1-3; D perhaps matches TRBD1 (5 bases). The CDR3 length is 15 residues. Trimming removed 2 bases from V and 0 bases from J, with 8 bases in between. CDR1 is KGHSH and CDR2 is LQKENI in the germline V gene. As DNA, the CDR3 is TGTGCCAGCTCACCAAGGGGTAGCTCTGGAAACACCATATATTTT. Protein product: CASSPRGSSGNTIYF.

The table lists this clone with a count of one. This chain uses TRBV11-2 with TRBJ2-7, with D perhaps matching TRBD1 (6 bases). Germline lookup yields CDR1 SGHAT and CDR2 FQNNGV. V lost 1 base and J 2 bases, leaving 21 bases between the germline ends. The CDR3 totals 18 residues. CDR3 nucleotide sequence: TGTGCCAGCAGCTTAGGTACCTTTCGGGACAAGCGTCCCTACGAGCAGTACTTC. As protein: CASSLGTFRDKRPYEQYF.

A word on this clone: This sample also contains other DNA sequences that code for the same CDR3. The genes are TRBV9 and TRBJ1-2; no firm D call. This CDR3 spans 16 amino acids. Trimming pared 0 bases from V and 5 bases from J, leaving 17 bases between. The germline gives CDR1 SGDLS, CDR2 YYNGEE. CDR3 protein: CASSVGMLAGGYGYTF. In DNA, the CDR3 is TGTGCCAGCAGCGTAGGGATGTTGGCAGGAGGGTATGGCTACACCTTC.

This chain connects TRBV2 to TRBJ2-1, with TRBD2 identical over 12 bases. Per the germline V gene, CDR1 is SNHLY and CDR2 is FYNNEI. This CDR3 contains 18 residues. With V trimmed by 3 bases and J by 4 bases, 10 bases remained unmatched. CDR3 coding DNA: TGTGCCAGCAGTGACCCTAGCGGGGGGGCCTCCTTTTACAATGAGCAGTTCTTC. Its translation is CASSDPSGGASFYNEQFF.

This clone appeared a single time. The rearrangement uses TRBV5-5 and TRBJ2-5; D is possibly TRBD1 (5 bases). The germline gives CDR1 SGHKS, CDR2 YYEKEE (reference sequence). V lost 4 bases, J lost 1 base, and 20 bases lay in between. The CDR3 extends over 17 amino acids. This CDR3 reads CASSPHLTLDSQETQYF. CDR3 nucleotides: TGTGCCAGCAGCCCTCACCTCACCCTAGACAGCCAAGAGACCCAGTACTTC.

The rearrangement uses TRBV19 and TRBJ2-1; 11 bases fit TRBD2. Germline V gene sequence: CDR1 LNHDA, CDR2 SQIVND (reference sequence). CDR3 length equals 16 residues. V trimming: 3 bases; J trimming: 4 bases; junction bases outside the gene matches: 5. CDR3 in amino acids: CASSILAGGPYNEQFF. As DNA, the CDR3 is TGTGCCAGTAGTATTCTAGCGGGGGGTCCTTACAATGAGCAGTTCTTC.

J is TRBJ1-1 and V is TRBV28, with a weak D call TRBD1 (5 bases). Trimming cost V 3 bases and J 5 bases, with 16 bases left between them. Germline V CDR1 and CDR2: MDHEN, SYDVKM. The CDR3 spans 15 residues. In DNA form, the CDR3 reads TGTGCCAGCAGTTTTGAAGTAGGGGCCAGAACTGAAGCTTTCTTT. Protein product: CASSFEVGARTEAFF.

V is TRBV2 and J is TRBJ2-1; D remains unclear. The V gene lost 8 bases and the J gene lost 8 bases, with 19 bases spanning the gap. The CDR3 contains 14 residues. Germline V gives CDR1 SNHLY, CDR2 FYNNEI. The CDR3 sequence is CASGAFTLLDEQFF. The CDR3 bases are TGTGCCAGCGGTGCCTTTACTTTGTTAGATGAGCAGTTCTTC.